Given below is one T cell receptor beta chain in context. Its antigen is unknown. The CDR3 is 18 residues long. Germline values: CDR1 SGDLS, CDR2 YYNGEE. J gave up 1 base and V 0 bases, and 6 bases lay outside the gene matches. Primers included in the PCR were 60 Vbeta and 13 Jbeta primers. Only in-frame clones appear in the TCRdb table, and some are missing; sequencing was by immunoSEQ multiplex PCR. The table has some 150,000 clones, about 88% seen once. These data originate in a study of cytomegalovirus exposure and HLA in healthy donors. Overall study results and limits: Cytomegalovirus association was listed for about 170 TCR beta chains. Analysis performed later showed TCR beta chains linked to HLA being more clonally expanded than equally common others. With high specificity and sensitivity, the classifier reportedly diagnosed cytomegalovirus status.

This chain joins TRBV9 and TRBJ2-3; 12 bases fit TRBD2. Sequences were obtained from PBMCs. This clonotype originated in a woman under 30 in good health and CMV-seronegative. The CDR3, as DNA: TGTGCCAGCAGCGTAGTCCCGGGACTAGCGGGCCGCACAGATACGCAGTATTTT. It is translated as CASSVVPGLAGRTDTQYF.